This T cell receptor beta chain was identified in a study of Graves' ophthalmopathy and Graves' hyperthyroidism. The V gene lost 6 bases and the J gene lost 5 bases, with 17 bases spanning the gap. Germline V gene data show CDR1 as ENHRY and CDR2 as SYGVKD. CDR3 length: 15 amino acids. TCR beta CDR3 amplification used RNA transcripts. An initial RT-PCR round employing HTBI primers preceded a second-round multiplex PCR. Using its own MiXCR run on the multiplex PCR reads, TCRdb lists one record per CDR3 protein. The sample carries about 16,000 distinct CDR3 sequences, 45% to 55% recorded once. This clonotype has a handful of counts.

This receptor was identified in a woman aged 35 to 49 with stable Graves' hyperthyroidism. Specimen: peripheral blood. The rearrangement uses TRBV10-3 and TRBJ2-1, with D perhaps matching TRBD2 (5 bases). The CDR3 region is CAISPSADGNNEQFF. For the CDR3, the DNA is TGTGCCATCAGCCCGAGTGCGGACGGGAACAATGAGCAGTTCTTC.